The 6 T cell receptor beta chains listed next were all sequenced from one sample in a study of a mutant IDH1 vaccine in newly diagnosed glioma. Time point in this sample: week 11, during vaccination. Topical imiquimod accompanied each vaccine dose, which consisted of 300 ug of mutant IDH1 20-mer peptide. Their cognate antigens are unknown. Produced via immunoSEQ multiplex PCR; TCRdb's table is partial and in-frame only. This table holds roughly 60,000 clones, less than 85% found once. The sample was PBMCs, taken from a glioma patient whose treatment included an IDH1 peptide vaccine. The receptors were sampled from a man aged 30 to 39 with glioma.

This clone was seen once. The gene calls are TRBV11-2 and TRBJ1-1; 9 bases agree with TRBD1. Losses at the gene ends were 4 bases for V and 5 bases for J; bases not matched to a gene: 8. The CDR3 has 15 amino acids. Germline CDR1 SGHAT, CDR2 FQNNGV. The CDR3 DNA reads TGTGCCAGCAGCTCCTTTGGGACAGGGAGAACTGAAGCTTTCTTT. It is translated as CASSSFGTGRTEAFF.

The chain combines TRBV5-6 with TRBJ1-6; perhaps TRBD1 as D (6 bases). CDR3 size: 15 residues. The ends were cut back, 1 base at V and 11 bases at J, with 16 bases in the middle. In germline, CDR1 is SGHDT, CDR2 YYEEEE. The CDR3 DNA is TGTGCCAGCAGCTTGCCGGGACACCGAGGTACACCCCTCCACTTT. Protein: CASSLPGHRGTPLHF.

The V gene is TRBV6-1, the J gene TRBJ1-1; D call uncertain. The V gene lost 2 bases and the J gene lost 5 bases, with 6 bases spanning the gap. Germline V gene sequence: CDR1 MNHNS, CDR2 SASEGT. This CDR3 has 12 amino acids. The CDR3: CASSERSTEAFF. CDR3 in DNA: TGTGCCAGCAGTGAAAGAAGTACTGAAGCTTTCTTT.

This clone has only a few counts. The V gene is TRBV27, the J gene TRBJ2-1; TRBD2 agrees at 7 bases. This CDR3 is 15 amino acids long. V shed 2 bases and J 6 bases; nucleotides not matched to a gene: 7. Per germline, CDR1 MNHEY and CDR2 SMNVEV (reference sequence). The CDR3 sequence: CASSLGGEPINEQFF. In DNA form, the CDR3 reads TGTGCCAGCAGTTTAGGGGGGGAGCCAATCAATGAGCAGTTCTTC.

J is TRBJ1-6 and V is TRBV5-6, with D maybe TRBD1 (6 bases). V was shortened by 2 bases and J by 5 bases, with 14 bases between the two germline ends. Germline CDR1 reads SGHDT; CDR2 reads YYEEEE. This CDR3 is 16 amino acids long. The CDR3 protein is CASSFLGGWDNSPLHF. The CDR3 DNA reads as TGTGCCAGCAGCTTTCTGGGGGGCTGGGATAATTCACCCCTCCACTTT.

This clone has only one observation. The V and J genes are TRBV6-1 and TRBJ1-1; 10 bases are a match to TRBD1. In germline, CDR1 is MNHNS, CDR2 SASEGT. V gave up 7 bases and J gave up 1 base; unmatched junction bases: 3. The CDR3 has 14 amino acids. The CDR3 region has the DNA TGTGCCAGCACCCGGGACAGGGGGAACACTGAAGCTTTCTTT. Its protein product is CASTRDRGNTEAFF.